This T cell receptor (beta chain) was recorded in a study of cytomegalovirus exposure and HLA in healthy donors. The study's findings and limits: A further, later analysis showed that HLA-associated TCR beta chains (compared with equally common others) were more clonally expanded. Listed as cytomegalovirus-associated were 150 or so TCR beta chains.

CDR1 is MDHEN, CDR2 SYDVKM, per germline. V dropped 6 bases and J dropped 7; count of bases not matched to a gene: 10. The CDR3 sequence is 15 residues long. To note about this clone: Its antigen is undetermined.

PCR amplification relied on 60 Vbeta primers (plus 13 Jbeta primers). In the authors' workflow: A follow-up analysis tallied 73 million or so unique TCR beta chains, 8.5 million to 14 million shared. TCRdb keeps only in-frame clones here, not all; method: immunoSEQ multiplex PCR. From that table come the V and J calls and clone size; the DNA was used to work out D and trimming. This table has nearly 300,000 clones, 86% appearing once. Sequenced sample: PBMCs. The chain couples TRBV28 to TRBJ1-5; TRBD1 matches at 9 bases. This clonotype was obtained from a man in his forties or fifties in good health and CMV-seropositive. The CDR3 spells CASSLGGQGDQPQHF. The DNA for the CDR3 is TGTGCCAGCAGCCTGGGGGGACAGGGAGACCAGCCCCAGCATTTT.